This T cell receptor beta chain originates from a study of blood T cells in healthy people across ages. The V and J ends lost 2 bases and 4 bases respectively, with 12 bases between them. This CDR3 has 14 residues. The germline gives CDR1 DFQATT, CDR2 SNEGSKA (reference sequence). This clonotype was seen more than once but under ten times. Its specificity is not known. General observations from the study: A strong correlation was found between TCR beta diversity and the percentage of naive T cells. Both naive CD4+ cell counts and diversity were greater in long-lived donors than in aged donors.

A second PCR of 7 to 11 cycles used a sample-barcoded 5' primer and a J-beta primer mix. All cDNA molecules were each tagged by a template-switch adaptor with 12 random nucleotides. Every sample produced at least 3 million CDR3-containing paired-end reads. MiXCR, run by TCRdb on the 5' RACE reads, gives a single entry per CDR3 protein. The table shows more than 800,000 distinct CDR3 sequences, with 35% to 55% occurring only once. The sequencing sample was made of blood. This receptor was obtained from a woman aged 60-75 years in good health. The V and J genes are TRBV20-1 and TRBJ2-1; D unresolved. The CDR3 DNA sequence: TGCAGTGCTAGAAAACCTTGGGCTTACAATGAGCAGTTCTTC. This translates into CSARKPWAYNEQFF.